These 16 T cell receptor beta chains share one sample of origin, sequenced in a study of blood T cell repertoires in COVID-19 (dated by TCRdb to 2018 to 2020). The library relied on the immunoSEQ multiplex PCR assay. TCRdb took this table from immuneACCESS and kept in-frame rearrangements with V and J called. Such tables lack part of the clones; where checked against another copy, unresolved V genes explain under half of the gap, and the rest is unexplained. This sample holds approximately 98,000 clones; approximately 88% were observed only once. The leading ten clones occupy roughly 2.5% of the sample. Sequenced: peripheral blood. Receptors originate from a human donor in a cohort sampled during active COVID-19.

In this sample, this clone turned up once. The rearrangement links TRBV3-1 (or the pseudogene TRBV3-2) to TRBJ2-2; the D gene is possibly TRBD1 (6 bases). This CDR3 is 20 amino acids long. CDR1 and CDR2 (germline): LGHDT, YNNKEL (reference sequence). Trimming left V 4 bases short and J 3 bases short, with 27 bases between. CDR3 sequence reads: CASSPRQASTPPLDTGELFF. CDR3 in DNA: TGTGCCAGCAGCCCAAGACAGGCATCCACACCCCCGCTAGACACCGGGGAGCTGTTTTTT.

The gene calls are TRBV6-1 and TRBJ1-2; D remains ambiguous. Germline CDR1 is MNHNS and CDR2 is SASEGT. The CDR3 contains 14 residues. Trimming removed 0 bases from V and 4 bases from J, with 9 bases in between. As DNA, the CDR3 is TGTGCCAGCAGTGAAGCGGGCCGATCCTATGGCTACACCTTC. Translating gives CASSEAGRSYGYTF.

The rearrangement links TRBV3-1 (or the pseudogene TRBV3-2) to TRBJ1-5; D is possibly TRBD1 (6 bases). The CDR3 runs 14 residues. The germline gives CDR1 LGHDT, CDR2 YNNKEL (reference sequence). The ends were cut back, 1 base at V and 11 bases at J, with 15 bases in the middle. The CDR3 reads CASSQGTEVTAQHF. In nucleotides, the CDR3 is TGTGCCAGCAGCCAAGGGACAGAAGTGACAGCCCAGCATTTT.

The chain is built from TRBV6-5 and TRBJ1-1; possibly TRBD1 for D (5 bases). Between the trimmed V and J ends, which lost 2 bases and 3 bases, there was a span of 13 bases. Germline V gene data show CDR1 as MNHEY and CDR2 as SVGAGI. This CDR3 region has 15 residues. CDR3 residues: CASSYRGGAYTEAFF. The CDR3 DNA reads as TGTGCCAGCAGTTACCGCGGTGGGGCGTACACTGAAGCTTTCTTT.

The chain recombines TRBV14 with TRBJ2-7, with D unclear. This CDR3 spans 13 amino acids. V was pared by 4 bases and J by 2 bases, with 9 bases between. The germline V gene has CDR1 SGHDN and CDR2 FVKESK. The CDR3 loop reads CASSLSTPYEQYF. The CDR3 DNA is TGTGCCAGCAGCCTTTCGACACCCTACGAGCAGTACTTC.

The chain uses TRBV3-1 (or the pseudogene TRBV3-2) and TRBJ1-2; tentative D call: TRBD1 (5 bases). The CDR3 totals 15 residues. The ends were cut back, 1 base at V and 0 bases at J, with 9 bases in the middle. Germline V gives CDR1 LGHDT, CDR2 YNNKEL (reference sequence). CDR3: CASSQGTSPNYGYTF. The CDR3 DNA reads as TGTGCCAGCAGCCAAGGGACAAGCCCTAACTATGGCTACACCTTC.

This clone was observed a handful of times. This chain uses TRBV7-9 with TRBJ2-7; no definite D call. The J call may be faulty, since TRBJ2-4 better matches the DNA end. The CDR3 has 11 residues. The germline CDR1 and CDR2 sequences are SEHNR and FQNEAQ (reference sequence). The chain's CDR3 is CASSLTDIQYF. As DNA, the CDR3 is TGTGCCAGCAGCTTAACGGACATTCAGTACTTC.

The rearrangement links TRBV27 to TRBJ2-7, with 7 nucleotides matching TRBD2. This CDR3 contains 15 residues. The J segment lost 0 bases and the V segment lost 5 bases, leaving 7 bases of the junction unmatched. Looked up from germline, CDR1 is MNHEY and CDR2 is SMNVEV (reference sequence). CDR3 protein: CASSRIAGTSYEQYF. The CDR3 DNA reads as TGTGCCAGCAGTCGAATAGCGGGCACCTCCTACGAGCAGTACTTC.

The chain employs TRBV29-1 and TRBJ2-7, with unresolved D. Trimming pared 7 bases from V and 2 bases from J, leaving 12 bases between. The germline CDR1 and CDR2 sequences are SQVTM and ANQGSEA. CDR3 length equals 12 residues. The CDR3 sequence: CSALTAAYEQYF. The CDR3 coding sequence is TGCAGCGCACTGACCGCGGCCTACGAGCAGTACTTC.

This clone showed up just once. The genes are TRBV9 and TRBJ1-2, with 8 positions matching TRBD1. The CDR3 length is 13 residues. CDR1 and CDR2 (germline): SGDLS, YYNGEE. V was clipped by 4 bases and J by 5 bases; unmatched bases: 4. CDR3 nucleotide sequence: TGTGCCAGCAGCCCGGGACAGGTTTATGGCTACACCTTC. Its protein is CASSPGQVYGYTF.

Turning to this clone: Other DNA variants within this sample encode the same CDR3. V usage is TRBV7-9 and J usage is TRBJ2-1; D gene uncertain. CDR3 length: 14 amino acids. Deletions cut 3 bases from V and 1 base from J, with 7 bases between. Germline assignment: CDR1 SEHNR and CDR2 FQNEAQ (reference sequence). The CDR3 is CASSLVGSYNEQFF. For the CDR3, the DNA is TGTGCCAGCAGCTTGGTCGGTTCCTACAATGAGCAGTTCTTC.

V usage is TRBV6-5 and J usage is TRBJ1-2, with D maybe TRBD1 (5 bases). There are 15 residues in the CDR3. CDR1 MNHEY and CDR2 SVGAGI come from the germline V gene. V lost 6 bases to trimming and J lost 3 bases, with 17 bases between them. The CDR3 bases are TGTGCCAGCAGGCGGGGGGGTGGTTTGGACTATGGCTACACCTTC. It is translated as CASRRGGGLDYGYTF.

The chain has TRBV6-5 and TRBJ1-1, with a possible D match to TRBD1 (6 bases). CDR3 length: 16 residues. Between the trimmed V and J ends, which lost 2 bases and 0 bases, there was a span of 13 bases. CDR1 is MNHEY and CDR2 is SVGAGI in the germline V gene. In DNA, the CDR3 is TGTGCCAGCAGTTACGGACCCGGGACATTGAACACTGAAGCTTTCTTT. Residues: CASSYGPGTLNTEAFF.

The V call is TRBV28, the J call TRBJ2-7; TRBD1 agrees at 8 bases. The V gene's germline CDR1 is MDHEN and CDR2 SYDVKM. V lost 6 bases and J lost 7; bases outside the gene matches: 8. The CDR3 length is 13 residues. The CDR3 loop is CASSPDRVREQYF. The CDR3, as DNA: TGTGCCAGCAGCCCGGACAGGGTGAGGGAGCAGTACTTC. Drawing the rest from reference TRBV28 and TRBJ2-7, the complete variable domain is DVKVTQSSRYLVKRTGEKVFLECVQDMDHENMFWYRQDPGLGLRLIYFSYDVKMKEKGDIPEGYSVSREKKERFSLILESASTNQTSMYLCASSPDRVREQYFGPGTRLTVT.

CDR3 amino acids: CASPERDEQFF. In DNA form, the CDR3 reads TGTGCCAGCCCTGAGAGGGATGAGCAGTTCTTC. The genes are TRBV7-9 and TRBJ2-1, with D possibly TRBD2 on 5 matching bases. Trimming cost V 8 bases and J 8 bases, with 10 bases left between them. The CDR3 spans 11 residues. The germline V gene encodes CDR1 SEHNR and CDR2 FQNEAQ (reference sequence).

The chain uses TRBV25-1 and TRBJ2-7, with 8 nucleotides matching TRBD2. V dropped 7 bases and J dropped 2; count of bases not matched to a gene: 7. The CDR3 loop spans 14 amino acids. Germline lookup yields CDR1 MGHDK and CDR2 SYGVNS. The CDR3 region has the DNA TGTGCCAGCACCTCGGGAGGGAGAACCTACGAGCAGTACTTC. Amino acid sequence: CASTSGGRTYEQYF.